This T cell receptor (beta chain) was recovered during a study of blood T cell repertoires in COVID-19. Here immunoSEQ multiplex PCR was the method, and the copy in TCRdb shows in-frame clones only, minus some. Among 200,000 or so clones listed, 88% were seen once. The V gene's germline CDR1 is LGHDT and CDR2 YNNKEL (reference sequence). V lost 0 bases to trimming and J lost 8 bases; unmatched junction nucleotides: 16. This CDR3 has 18 amino acids. Sequences were obtained from peripheral blood. The receptor comes from a woman aged 40 to 55 who had recovered from COVID-19. This chain uses TRBV3-1 (or the pseudogene TRBV3-2) with TRBJ2-1, with TRBD1 matching over 7 bases. In DNA, the CDR3 is TGTGCCAGCAGCCAAGATTGGCCGTCGGGACAGCCCGAGGATGAGCAGTTCTTC. This translates into CASSQDWPSGQPEDEQFF.